What follows describes a single TCR beta chain. Its antigen remains unknown. For the second PCR, which ran for about 7 to 11 cycles, a sample-barcoded 5' primer and a J-beta primer mix were used. TCRdb reprocessed the 5' RACE reads via MiXCR and lists one record per CDR3 protein. The repertoire holds about 1.6 million distinct CDR3 sequences, with roughly 32% as singletons. This sample is part of a study of blood T cells in healthy people across ages. The wider study: When template switching was applied, about one barcoded beta molecule was captured per two T cells. Findings of the study overall: Greater diversity and more naive CD4+ cells were seen in long-lived donors than in aged donors.

This CDR3 is built from 13 residues. In germline, CDR1 is MNHNS, CDR2 SASEGT. Trimming pared 3 bases from V and 5 bases from J, leaving 8 bases between. The individuals who served as donors were healthy Caucasians living in Russia, aged roughly 6 to 90. Drawing of peripheral blood yielded 7.5 to 10 milliliters from each donor. The TCR was taken from a woman aged 30 to 39 in good health. V and J are TRBV6-1 and TRBJ2-1; no clear D gene. The sample consisted of blood. The CDR3 loop reads CASSDSSDNEQFF. For the CDR3, the DNA is TGTGCCAGCAGTGACTCCAGCGACAATGAGCAGTTCTTC.